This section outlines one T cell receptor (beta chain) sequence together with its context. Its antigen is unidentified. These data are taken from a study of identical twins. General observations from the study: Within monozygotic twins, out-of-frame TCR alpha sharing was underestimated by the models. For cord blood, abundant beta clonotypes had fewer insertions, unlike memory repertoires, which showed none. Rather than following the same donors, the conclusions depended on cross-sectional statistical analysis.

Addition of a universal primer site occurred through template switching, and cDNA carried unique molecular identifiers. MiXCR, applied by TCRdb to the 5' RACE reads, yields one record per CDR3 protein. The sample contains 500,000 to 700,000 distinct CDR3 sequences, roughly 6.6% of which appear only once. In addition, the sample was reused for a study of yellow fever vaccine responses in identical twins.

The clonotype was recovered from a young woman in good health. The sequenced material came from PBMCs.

The CDR3 is CASSTRQGGISPLHF. CDR3 sequence (DNA): TGTGCCAGCAGCACCCGACAGGGAGGGATTTCACCCCTCCACTTT. The V gene is TRBV7-2, the J gene TRBJ1-6; 7 bases line up with TRBD1. The CDR3 is 15 amino acids. Germline V gene data show CDR1 as SGHTA and CDR2 as FQGNSA. V gave up 5 bases and J gave up 9 bases; unmatched junction bases: 10.